This is a list of T cell receptor beta chains from one sample in a study of blood T cell repertoires in COVID-19. Libraries were prepared by immunoSEQ multiplex PCR; TCRdb keeps only in-frame clonotypes and omits some of them. The repertoire holds over 200,000 clones, 75% to 90% seen once, with 7.5% to 10% in the top ten. Material: PBMCs or T cells enriched from blood (not recorded which). The receptors stem from a man aged 40-49 years who had recovered from COVID-19. CDR3s include the opening cysteine and the closing phenylalanine or tryptophan. The order of the fields is V gene, J gene, clone size, D gene, CDR3 DNA, CDR3 protein. A D gene is named only where the DNA matches it firmly. Some rows mark clone size as missing; the rest say once, few, many or name a class of expanded clone.

TRBV27	TRBJ2-5	-	-	TGTGCCAGCAGTATCCATCAAGGAGAAGAGACCCAGTACTTC	CASSIHQGEETQYF
TRBV27	TRBJ1-2	-	-	TGTGCCAGCAGTTTAACCAGGGCCGACTATGGCTACACCTTC	CASSLTRADYGYTF
TRBV7-8	TRBJ2-3	-	-	TGTGCCAGCAGCCGAAGGCGGACAGACACGAACGCCCTCACAGATACGCAGTATTTT	CASSRRRTDTNALTDTQYF
TRBV7-9	TRBJ1-4	-	TRBD1	TGTGCCAGCAGCTCCAATGACAGGGGGCCTGCTAATGAAAAACTGTTTTTT	CASSSNDRGPANEKLFF
TRBV3-1/TRBV3-2	TRBJ1-1	-	-	TGTGCCAGCAGCCAGGGGGGGCTAGGAGCTTTCTTT	CASSQGGLGAFF
TRBV5-6	TRBJ2-2	-	-	TGTGCCAGCAGCCCAACCGGGACTGGGAACACCGGGGAGCTGTTTTTT	CASSPTGTGNTGELFF
TRBV15	TRBJ2-1	-	-	TGTGCCACCAGCGCTCGAGCTCAGGGGGGTTCCTACAATGAGCAGTTCTTC	CATSARAQGGSYNEQFF
TRBV28	TRBJ1-4	-	-	TGTGCCAGCAGTTTGGGGGCAGTCTATGCAACTAATGAAAAACTGTTTTTT	CASSLGAVYATNEKLFF
TRBV5-4	TRBJ1-2	-	-	TGTGCCAGCAGCGCCGGGGGAGGGCCGTATGGCTACACCTTC	CASSAGGGPYGYTF
TRBV5-1	TRBJ2-5	-	-	TGCGCCAGCAGCTTATCCGGGACTCCTTGGGAGACCCAGTACTTC	CASSLSGTPWETQYF
TRBV24-1	TRBJ2-3	-	-	TGTGCCACCAGTGGGAAGGGGATGGGGATGGATACGCAGTATTTT	CATSGKGMGMDTQYF
TRBV11-2	TRBJ2-3	-	TRBD2	TGTGCCAGCAGCTTAGGGGTAGCGGGGATTAGCACAGATACGCAGTATTTT	CASSLGVAGISTDTQYF
TRBV4-2	TRBJ2-7	few	-	TGTGCCAGCAGCCAAGACCAGGGTAGGACCAACGAGCAGTACTTC	CASSQDQGRTNEQYF
TRBV19	TRBJ2-1	-	TRBD1	TGTGCCAGTAGGACCGAGGACAGGGCCAATGAGCAGTTCTTC	CASRTEDRANEQFF
TRBV30	TRBJ2-1	-	TRBD1	TGTGCCTGGAGCCACAGGGGGCTCAAAAGGAAGGATGAGCAGTTCTTC	CAWSHRGLKRKDEQFF
TRBV7-2	TRBJ1-2	few	TRBD1	TGTGCCAGCAGCATGAACAGGGGTAACTATGGCTACACCTTC	CASSMNRGNYGYTF
TRBV18	TRBJ1-2	-	-	TGTGCCAGCTCACCACCCGGGGTCTTGGGTGCCTATGGCTACACCTTC	CASSPPGVLGAYGYTF
TRBV3-1/TRBV3-2	TRBJ2-6	-	TRBD1	TGTGCCAGCAGCCCACGGACAGGGAAGGCTGGGGCCAACGTCCTGACTTTC	CASSPRTGKAGANVLTF
TRBV3-1/TRBV3-2	TRBJ1-3	-	-	TGTGCCAGCAGCCAAGATTCAACATCTGGAAACACCATATATTTT	CASSQDSTSGNTIYF
TRBV4-2	TRBJ1-2	once	TRBD1	TGTGCCAGCAGCCAAGATTCGCAATCAGGGGGAGTATGGGGCTACACCTTC	CASSQDSQSGGVWGYTF
TRBV2	TRBJ1-1	-	-	TGTGCCAGCAGTAAAAGCCAGGTCGGTGAAGCTTTCTTT	CASSKSQVGEAFF
TRBV11-2	TRBJ1-6	once	-	TGTGCCAGCAGCTTAGACGGGAGCTCCTATAATTCACCCCTCCACTTT	CASSLDGSSYNSPLHF
TRBV19	TRBJ1-2	-	TRBD1	TGTGCCAGTAGTATAGAAGGGACAGGTCGCTATGGCTACACCTTC	CASSIEGTGRYGYTF
TRBV15	TRBJ2-7	-	-	TGTGCCACCAGCCGAACTACAGGGTATGAGGACGAGCAGTACTTC	CATSRTTGYEDEQYF
TRBV4-2	TRBJ2-7	-	TRBD1	TGTGCCAGCAGCCAAGGGACAGGGCAGGGGGCCCACGAGCAGTACTTC	CASSQGTGQGAHEQYF
TRBV2	TRBJ1-1	-	-	TGTGCCAGCAGTGAGGCGCGGTCGGCCACTGAAGCTTTCTTT	CASSEARSATEAFF